This T cell receptor beta chain was identified in a study of T cell responses to AZD1222 COVID-19 vaccine. Looked up from germline, CDR1 is SGHTA and CDR2 is FQGNSA. This CDR3 region has 17 residues. The trim removed 4 bases at V and 6 bases at J, leaving 11 bases unmatched. Only in-frame clones appear in the TCRdb table, and some are missing; sequencing was by immunoSEQ multiplex PCR. The data contain 85,000 to 130,000 clones, 80% to 90% of them singletons. This receptor was identified in an adult in good health. V usage is TRBV7-2 and J usage is TRBJ2-4, with TRBD2 identical over 11 bases. The input for sequencing was peripheral blood, taken on day 0 of AZD1222 vaccination. CDR3 sequence: CASSSENSGTSGNIQYF. The CDR3 DNA reads TGTGCCAGCAGCTCCGAAAATTCCGGGACTAGCGGAAACATTCAGTACTTC.